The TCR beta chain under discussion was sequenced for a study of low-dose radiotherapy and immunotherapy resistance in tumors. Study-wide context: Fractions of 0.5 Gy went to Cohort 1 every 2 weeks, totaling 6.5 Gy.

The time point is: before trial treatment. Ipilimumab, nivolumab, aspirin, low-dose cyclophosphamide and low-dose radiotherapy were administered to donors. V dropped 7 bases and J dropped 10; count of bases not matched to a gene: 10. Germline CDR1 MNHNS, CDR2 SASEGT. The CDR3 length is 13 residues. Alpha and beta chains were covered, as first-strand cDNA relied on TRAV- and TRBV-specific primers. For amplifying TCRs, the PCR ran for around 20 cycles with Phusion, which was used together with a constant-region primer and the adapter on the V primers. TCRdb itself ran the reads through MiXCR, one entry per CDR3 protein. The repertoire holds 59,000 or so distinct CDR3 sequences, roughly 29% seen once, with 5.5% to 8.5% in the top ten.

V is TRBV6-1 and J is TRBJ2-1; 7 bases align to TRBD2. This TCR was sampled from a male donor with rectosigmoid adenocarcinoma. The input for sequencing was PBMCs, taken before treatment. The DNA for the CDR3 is TGTGCCAGCAAGGGCGGGAGCGGGAAGGAGCAGTTCTTC. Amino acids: CASKGGSGKEQFF.